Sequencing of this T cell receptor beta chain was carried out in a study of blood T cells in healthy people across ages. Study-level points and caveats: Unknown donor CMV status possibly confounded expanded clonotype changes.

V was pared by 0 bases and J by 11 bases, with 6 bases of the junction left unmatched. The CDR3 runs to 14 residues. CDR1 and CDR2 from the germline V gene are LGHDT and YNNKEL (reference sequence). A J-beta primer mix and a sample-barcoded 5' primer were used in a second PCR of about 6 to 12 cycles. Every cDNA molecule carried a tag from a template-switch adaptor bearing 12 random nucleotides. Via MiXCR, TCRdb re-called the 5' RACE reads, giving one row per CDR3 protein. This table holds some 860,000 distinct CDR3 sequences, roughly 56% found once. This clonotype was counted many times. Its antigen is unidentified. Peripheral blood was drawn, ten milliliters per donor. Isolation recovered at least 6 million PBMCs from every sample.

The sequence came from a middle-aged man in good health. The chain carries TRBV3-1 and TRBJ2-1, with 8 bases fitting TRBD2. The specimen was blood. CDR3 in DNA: TGTGCCAGCAGCCAAGAGACGAGCGGGGGACAGCAGTTCTTC. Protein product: CASSQETSGGQQFF.